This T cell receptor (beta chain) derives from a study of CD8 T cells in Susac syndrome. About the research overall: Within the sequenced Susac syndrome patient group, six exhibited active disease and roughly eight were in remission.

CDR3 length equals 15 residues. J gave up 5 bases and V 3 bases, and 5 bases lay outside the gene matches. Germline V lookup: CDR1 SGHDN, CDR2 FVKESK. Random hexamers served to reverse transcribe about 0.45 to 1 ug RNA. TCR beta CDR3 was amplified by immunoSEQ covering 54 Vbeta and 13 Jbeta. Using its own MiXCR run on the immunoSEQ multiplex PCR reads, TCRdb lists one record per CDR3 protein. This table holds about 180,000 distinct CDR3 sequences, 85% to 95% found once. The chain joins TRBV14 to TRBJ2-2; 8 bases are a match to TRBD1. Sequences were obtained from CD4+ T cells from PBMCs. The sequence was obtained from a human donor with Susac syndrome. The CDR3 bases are TGTGCCAGCAGCCACAGGGGGCGGTGGACCGGGGAGCTGTTTTTT. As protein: CASSHRGRWTGELFF.